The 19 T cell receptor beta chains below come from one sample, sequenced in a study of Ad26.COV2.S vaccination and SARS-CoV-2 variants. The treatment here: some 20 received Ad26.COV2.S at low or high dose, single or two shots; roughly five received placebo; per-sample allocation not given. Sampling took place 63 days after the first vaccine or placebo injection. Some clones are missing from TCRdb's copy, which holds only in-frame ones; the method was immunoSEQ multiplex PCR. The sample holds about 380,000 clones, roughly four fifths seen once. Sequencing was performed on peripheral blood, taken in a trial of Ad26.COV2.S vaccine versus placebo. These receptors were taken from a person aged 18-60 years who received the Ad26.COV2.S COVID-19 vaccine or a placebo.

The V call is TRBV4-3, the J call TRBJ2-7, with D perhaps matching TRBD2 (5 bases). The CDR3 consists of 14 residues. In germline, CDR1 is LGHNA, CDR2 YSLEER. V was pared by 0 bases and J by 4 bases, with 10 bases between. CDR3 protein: CASSQDGREYEQYF. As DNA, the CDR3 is TGCGCCAGCAGCCAAGACGGAAGGGAGTACGAGCAGTACTTC.

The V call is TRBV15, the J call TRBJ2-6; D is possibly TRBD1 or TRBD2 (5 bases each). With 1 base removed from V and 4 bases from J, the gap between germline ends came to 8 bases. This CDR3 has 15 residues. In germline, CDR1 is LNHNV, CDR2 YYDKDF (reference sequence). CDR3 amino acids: CATSRGGSGANVLTF. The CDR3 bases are TGTGCCACCAGCAGAGGGGGGTCAGGGGCCAACGTCCTGACTTTC.

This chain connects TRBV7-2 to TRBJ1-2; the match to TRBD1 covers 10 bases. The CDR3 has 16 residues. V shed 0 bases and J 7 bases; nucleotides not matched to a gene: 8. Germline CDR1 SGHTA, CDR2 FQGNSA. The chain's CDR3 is CASSLAPGQGQGGYTF. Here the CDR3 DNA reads TGTGCCAGCAGCTTAGCACCGGGACAGGGGCAAGGTGGCTACACCTTC.

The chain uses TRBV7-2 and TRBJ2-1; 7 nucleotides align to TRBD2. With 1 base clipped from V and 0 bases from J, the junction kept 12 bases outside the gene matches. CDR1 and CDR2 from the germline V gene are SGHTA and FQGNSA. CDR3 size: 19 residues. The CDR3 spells CASSLEWLAAGNSYNEQFF. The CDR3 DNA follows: TGTGCCAGCAGCTTAGAATGGCTAGCGGCGGGAAACTCCTACAATGAGCAGTTCTTC.

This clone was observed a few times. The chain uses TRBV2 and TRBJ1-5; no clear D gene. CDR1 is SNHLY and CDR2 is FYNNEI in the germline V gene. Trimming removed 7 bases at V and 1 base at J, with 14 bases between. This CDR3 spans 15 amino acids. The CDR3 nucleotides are TGTGCCAGCACTATAGAGGGCAGGAGCAATCAGCCCCAGCATTTT. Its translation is CASTIEGRSNQPQHF.

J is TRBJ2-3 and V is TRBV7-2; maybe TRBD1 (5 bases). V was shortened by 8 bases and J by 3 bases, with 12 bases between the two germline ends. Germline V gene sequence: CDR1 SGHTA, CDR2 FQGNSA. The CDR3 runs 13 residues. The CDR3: CASFKGPTDTQYF. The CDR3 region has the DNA TGTGCCAGCTTCAAGGGGCCGACAGATACGCAGTATTTT.

CDR3 DNA sequence: TGTGCCAGCAGCATAGGGGTTCAAGAGACCCAGTACTTC. This translates into CASSIGVQETQYF. V and J are TRBV11-3 and TRBJ2-5; a weak D match, TRBD1 (5 bases). From germline, CDR1 is SGHNT and CDR2 YENEEA. The germline V and J ends were trimmed by 5 bases and 2 bases, with 9 bases remaining between them. The CDR3 extends over 13 amino acids.

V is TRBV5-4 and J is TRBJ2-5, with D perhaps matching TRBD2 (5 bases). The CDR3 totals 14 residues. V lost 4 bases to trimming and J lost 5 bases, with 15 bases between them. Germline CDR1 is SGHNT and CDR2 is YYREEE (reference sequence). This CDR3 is CASSPGGSEETQYF. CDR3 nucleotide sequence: TGTGCCAGCAGCCCCGGTGGTAGCGAGGAGACCCAGTACTTC.

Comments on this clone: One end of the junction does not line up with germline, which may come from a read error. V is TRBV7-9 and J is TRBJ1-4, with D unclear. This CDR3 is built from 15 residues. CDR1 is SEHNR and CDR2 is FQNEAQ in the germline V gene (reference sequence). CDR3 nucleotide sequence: TGTGCCAGCAGCGTAGCGAGCGCAACTAATGAAAAACTGTTTTTT. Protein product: CASSVASATNEKLFF. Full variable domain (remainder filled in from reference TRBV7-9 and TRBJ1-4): DTGVSQNPRHKITKRGQNVTFRCDPISEHNRLYWYRQTLGQGPEFLTYFQNEAQLEKSRLLSDRFSAERPKGSFSTLEIQRTEQGDSAMYLCASSVASATNEKLFFGSGTQLSVL.

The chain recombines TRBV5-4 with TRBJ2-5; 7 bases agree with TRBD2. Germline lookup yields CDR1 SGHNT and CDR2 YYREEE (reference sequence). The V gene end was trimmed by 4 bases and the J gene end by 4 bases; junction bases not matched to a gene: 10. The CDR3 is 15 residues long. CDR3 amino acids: CASSPERGPVETQYF. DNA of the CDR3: TGTGCCAGCAGCCCTGAGCGGGGCCCTGTAGAGACCCAGTACTTC.

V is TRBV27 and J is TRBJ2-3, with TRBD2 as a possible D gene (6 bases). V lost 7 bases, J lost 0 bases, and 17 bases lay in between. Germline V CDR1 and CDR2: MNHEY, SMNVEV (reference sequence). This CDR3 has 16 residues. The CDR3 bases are TGTGCCAGCACCGATTATAGCGGATCCAGCACAGATACGCAGTATTTT. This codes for CASTDYSGSSTDTQYF.

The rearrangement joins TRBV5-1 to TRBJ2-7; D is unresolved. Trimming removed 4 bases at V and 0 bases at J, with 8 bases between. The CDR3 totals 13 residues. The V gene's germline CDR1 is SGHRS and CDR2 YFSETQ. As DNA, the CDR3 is TGCGCCAGCAGCCCGGGCCGCTCCTACGAGCAGTACTTC. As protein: CASSPGRSYEQYF.

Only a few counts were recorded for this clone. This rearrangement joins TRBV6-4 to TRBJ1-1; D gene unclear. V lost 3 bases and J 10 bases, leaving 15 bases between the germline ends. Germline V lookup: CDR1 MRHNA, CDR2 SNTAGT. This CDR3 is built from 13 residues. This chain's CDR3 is CASSEEERRAAFF. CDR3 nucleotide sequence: TGTGCCAGCAGTGAGGAGGAAAGGAGGGCAGCTTTCTTT.

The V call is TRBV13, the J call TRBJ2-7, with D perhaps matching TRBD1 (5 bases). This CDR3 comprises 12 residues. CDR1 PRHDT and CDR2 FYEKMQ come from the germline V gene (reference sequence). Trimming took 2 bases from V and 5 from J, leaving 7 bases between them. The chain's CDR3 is CASSLRGNEQYF. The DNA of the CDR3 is TGTGCCAGCAGCTTAAGGGGTAACGAGCAGTACTTC.

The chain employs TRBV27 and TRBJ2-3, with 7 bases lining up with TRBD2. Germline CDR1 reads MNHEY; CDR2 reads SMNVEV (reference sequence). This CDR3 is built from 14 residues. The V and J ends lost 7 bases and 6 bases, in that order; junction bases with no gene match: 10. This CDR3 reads CASTATSPPDTQYF. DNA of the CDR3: TGTGCCAGCACCGCGACTAGCCCGCCGGATACGCAGTATTTT.

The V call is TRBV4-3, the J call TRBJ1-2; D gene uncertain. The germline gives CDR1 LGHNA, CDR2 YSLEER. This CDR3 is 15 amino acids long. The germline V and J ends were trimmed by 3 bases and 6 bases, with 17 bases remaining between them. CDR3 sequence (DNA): TGCGCCAGCAGCCACCTCAACGCGGGGAGACATGGCTACACCTTC. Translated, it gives CASSHLNAGRHGYTF.

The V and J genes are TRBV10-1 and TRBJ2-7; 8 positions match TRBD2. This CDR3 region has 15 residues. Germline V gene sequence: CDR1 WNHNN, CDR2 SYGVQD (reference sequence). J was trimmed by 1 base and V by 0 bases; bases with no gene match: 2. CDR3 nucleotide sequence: TGCGCCAGCAGTGAGTCCAGCGGGAGATCCTACGAGCAGTACTTC. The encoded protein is CASSESSGRSYEQYF.

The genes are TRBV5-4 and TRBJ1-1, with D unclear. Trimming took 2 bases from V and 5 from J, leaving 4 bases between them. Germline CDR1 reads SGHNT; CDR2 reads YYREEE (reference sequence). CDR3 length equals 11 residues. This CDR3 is CASSFRTEAFF. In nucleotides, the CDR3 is TGTGCCAGCAGCTTTCGGACTGAAGCTTTCTTT.

The CDR3 reads CASSTQAMGTTDTQYF. In nucleotides, the CDR3 is TGTGCCAGCAGCACGCAAGCAATGGGGACAACAGATACGCAGTATTTT. The chain combines TRBV7-3 with TRBJ2-3; D is possibly TRBD1 (6 bases). The ends were cut back, 5 bases at V and 3 bases at J, with 18 bases in the middle. CDR1 and CDR2 from the germline V gene are SGHTA and FQGTGA. The CDR3 loop spans 16 amino acids.